The 30 T cell receptor beta chains below were found in one sample sequenced in a study of T cell clones after liver transplantation. Sequencing was performed with immunoSEQ multiplex PCR; in TCRdb, only in-frame clones are kept and a portion is missing. The table records roughly 55,000 clones, roughly 80% of them present only once. Material: CD4+ T cells from blood, obtained before liver transplant. Source of these receptors: a human donor who received a liver transplant.

This chain connects TRBV5-1 to TRBJ1-1; TRBD1 is a possible D gene (5 bases). In germline, CDR1 is SGHRS, CDR2 YFSETQ. There are 14 residues in the CDR3. The ends were cut back, 0 bases at V and 7 bases at J, with 13 bases in the middle. This CDR3 is CASSLEPRAYEAFF. The CDR3 coding sequence is TGCGCCAGCAGCTTGGAACCCAGGGCTTATGAAGCTTTCTTT.

The rearrangement joins TRBV5-1 to TRBJ2-1; D is perhaps TRBD1 or TRBD2 (5 bases each). The germline gives CDR1 SGHRS, CDR2 YFSETQ. V was shortened by 1 base and J by 4 bases, with 12 bases between the two germline ends. This CDR3 spans 15 amino acids. CDR3 sequence: CASSLSGGTYNEQFF. The CDR3 nucleotides read TGCGCCAGCAGCTTGAGTGGGGGAACATACAATGAGCAGTTCTTC.

This clone was counted a single time. The rearrangement links TRBV5-1 to TRBJ1-1, with D possibly being TRBD1 (6 bases). Trimming took 1 base from V and 1 from J, leaving 11 bases between them. The CDR3 extends over 15 amino acids. Per the germline V gene, CDR1 is SGHRS and CDR2 is YFSETQ. The CDR3 sequence is CASSLTGGGNTEAFF. The CDR3 nucleotides are TGCGCCAGCAGCTTGACGGGGGGCGGGAACACTGAAGCTTTCTTT.

This chain uses TRBV6-4 with TRBJ2-2; 9 bases map to TRBD1. This CDR3 is 14 amino acids long. CDR1 and CDR2 (germline): MRHNA, SNTAGT. J gave up 1 base and V 6 bases, and 0 bases lay outside the gene matches. The chain's CDR3 is CASRDRGNTGELFF. The DNA of the CDR3 is TGTGCCAGCAGGGACAGGGGGAACACCGGGGAGCTGTTTTTT.

J is TRBJ2-3 and V is TRBV4-1; TRBD2 agrees at 9 bases. This CDR3 spans 17 amino acids. Germline V lookup: CDR1 MGHRA, CDR2 YSYEKL. The junction had 9 bases not matched to a gene; V was cut back by 0 bases and J by 5 bases. The CDR3 nucleotides are TGCGCCAGCAGCCAAGAAGGGCGGGAGGGCTTACTAGATACGCAGTATTTT. Its protein is CASSQEGREGLLDTQYF.

This rearrangement joins TRBV5-1 to TRBJ2-5; no reliable D call. This CDR3 is 15 amino acids long. With 4 bases removed from V and 4 bases from J, the gap between germline ends came to 17 bases. CDR1 and CDR2 (germline): SGHRS, YFSETQ. The CDR3 DNA reads as TGCGCCAGCAGCGTCGGGCCTCAAATTGGAGAGACCCAGTACTTC. Protein: CASSVGPQIGETQYF.

This clone was found once. The V and J genes are TRBV6-6 and TRBJ2-7, with D perhaps TRBD1 or TRBD2 (5 bases each). V lost 0 bases and J lost 7, with 10 bases in between. The CDR3 covers 13 residues. The germline CDR1 and CDR2 sequences are MNHNY and SVGAGI (reference sequence). CDR3 sequence: CASSYSVEGEQYF. Written as DNA, the CDR3 is TGTGCCAGCAGTTACTCAGTTGAGGGGGAGCAGTACTTC.

The V call is TRBV7-2, the J call TRBJ1-1; D remains unclear. Germline values: CDR1 SGHTA, CDR2 FQGNSA. This CDR3 comprises 15 residues. V gave up 3 bases and J gave up 0 bases, with 11 bases separating them. CDR3 nucleotide sequence: TGTGCCAGCAGCTTGTATCAGAGCATGAACACTGAAGCTTTCTTT. Amino acid sequence: CASSLYQSMNTEAFF.

V gene TRBV20-1 combines with J gene TRBJ2-3; TRBD2 might be the D (6 bases). This CDR3 region has 11 residues. Germline V lookup: CDR1 DFQATT, CDR2 SNEGSKA (reference sequence). CDR3 nucleotides: TGCAGCGGTCTAGGGAGGGATACGCAGTATTTT. This gives the protein CSGLGRDTQYF.

CDR3 sequence (DNA): TGTGCCAGCAGCGTAGGCCCCCCCGGCGCCGGCGGAGCTTTCTTT. It translates to CASSVGPPGAGGAFF. The genes are TRBV11-2 and TRBJ1-1; D call uncertain. The CDR3 is made up of 15 amino acids. Trimming took off 5 bases at V and 10 bases at J, with 23 bases between the two ends. Germline V gene lookup returns CDR1 SGHAT and CDR2 FQNNGV.

The rearrangement joins TRBV28 to TRBJ2-4; 9 nucleotides agree with TRBD2. Germline V gene sequence: CDR1 MDHEN, CDR2 SYDVKM. The V gene end was trimmed by 6 bases and the J gene end by 6 bases; junction bases not matched to a gene: 6. The CDR3 is 14 residues long. In nucleotides, the CDR3 is TGTGCCAGCAGGAAAAGACTAGCGGTAAACATTCAGTACTTC. Its translation: CASRKRLAVNIQYF.

The chain joins TRBV7-9 to TRBJ2-1; D unresolved. This CDR3 is 16 amino acids long. V was cut by 2 bases and J by 6 bases, with 17 bases left in between. The germline V gene encodes CDR1 SEHNR and CDR2 FQNEAQ (reference sequence). The CDR3 protein is CASSLNHTPLGNEQFF. In DNA, the CDR3 is TGTGCCAGCAGCTTAAACCATACTCCTCTGGGCAATGAGCAGTTCTTC.

The CDR3 reads CASSRTGDTEAFF. The DNA for the CDR3 is TGTGCCAGCAGCCGGACGGGGGACACTGAAGCTTTCTTT. V and J are TRBV7-9 and TRBJ1-1, with D maybe TRBD1 (5 bases). The ends were cut back, 5 bases at V and 3 bases at J, with 10 bases in the middle. CDR1 is SEHNR and CDR2 is FQNEAQ in the germline V gene (reference sequence). CDR3 size: 13 residues.

The gene calls are TRBV28 and TRBJ2-1; D may be TRBD1 or TRBD2 (6 bases each). The CDR3 spans 13 residues. Germline-derived CDR1 and CDR2 are MDHEN and SYDVKM. Between the trimmed V and J ends, which lost 5 bases and 9 bases, there was a span of 14 bases. CDR3 coding DNA: TGTGCCAGCAGTAAACTTAGGGGGGTTGAGCAGTTCTTC. This gives the protein CASSKLRGVEQFF.

The rearrangement joins TRBV5-5 to TRBJ1-2; D may be TRBD1 (5 bases). Trimming cost V 1 base and J 2 bases, with 15 bases left between them. CDR1 is SGHKS and CDR2 is YYEKEE in the germline V gene (reference sequence). This CDR3 has 16 residues. CDR3 sequence: CASSLSTGENNYGYTF. CDR3 nucleotide sequence: TGTGCCAGCAGCTTGAGTACGGGGGAGAACAACTATGGCTACACCTTC.

The rearrangement joins TRBV5-4 to TRBJ2-7, with TRBD2 matching over 13 bases. V shed 5 bases and J 5 bases; nucleotides not matched to a gene: 7. Germline V CDR1 and CDR2: SGHNT, YYREEE (reference sequence). The CDR3 covers 15 residues. Written as DNA, the CDR3 is TGTGCCAGCAGTCGCAAACTAGCGGGAGGGGACGAGCAGTACTTC. As protein: CASSRKLAGGDEQYF.

The chain combines TRBV28 with TRBJ2-7, with 8 nucleotides matching TRBD2. With 2 bases clipped from V and 9 bases from J, the junction kept 15 bases outside the gene matches. This CDR3 is 16 amino acids long. Germline V gene lookup returns CDR1 MDHEN and CDR2 SYDVKM. This CDR3 reads CASSLGAGDYLTRQYF. In DNA form, the CDR3 reads TGTGCCAGCAGTTTAGGAGCGGGGGACTACCTTACGAGGCAGTACTTC.

This chain links TRBV5-4 with TRBJ1-2; possible D gene TRBD1, 5 bases. The V and J ends lost 2 bases and 4 bases respectively, with 12 bases between them. CDR1 SGHNT and CDR2 YYREEE come from the germline V gene (reference sequence). The CDR3 runs 14 residues. The CDR3 is CASSLGTGPYGYTF. The CDR3 nucleotides are TGTGCCAGCAGCTTAGGCACAGGCCCCTATGGCTACACCTTC.

This clone was observed a single time. The chain carries TRBV5-1 and TRBJ1-4, with TRBD1 as a possible D gene (5 bases). Germline assignment: CDR1 SGHRS and CDR2 YFSETQ. Between the trimmed V and J ends, which lost 0 bases and 8 bases, there was a span of 14 bases. The length of the CDR3 is 15 residues. For the CDR3, the DNA is TGCGCCAGCAGCTTGGACGGAATGGGACTGGAAAAACTGTTTTTT. This translates into CASSLDGMGLEKLFF. Variable domain in full (rest from reference TRBV5-1 and TRBJ1-4): KAGVTQTPRYLIKTRGQQVTLSCSPISGHRSVSWYQQTPGQGLQFLFEYFSETQRNKGNFPGRFSGRQFSNSRSEMNVSTLELGDSALYLCASSLDGMGLEKLFFGSGTQLSVL.

This chain connects TRBV2 to TRBJ2-1; D gene ambiguous. Trimming cost V 7 bases and J 6 bases, with 7 bases left between them. Per germline, CDR1 SNHLY and CDR2 FYNNEI. The length of the CDR3 is 11 residues. CDR3 amino acids: CASTISNEQFF. CDR3 coding DNA: TGTGCCAGCACCATAAGCAATGAGCAGTTCTTC.

The gene calls are TRBV6-5 and TRBJ1-3; D possibly corresponds to TRBD1 (5 bases). The germline gives CDR1 MNHEY, CDR2 SVGAGI. The CDR3 extends over 14 amino acids. Trimming removed 6 bases at V and 4 bases at J, with 13 bases between. This CDR3 is CASSGTSFGNTIYF. Written as DNA, the CDR3 is TGTGCCAGCAGCGGGACGTCTTTCGGAAACACCATATATTTT.

In nucleotides, the CDR3 is TGTGCCAGCAGCTTGGCGGCAGCTGGAAACACCATATATTTT. This encodes CASSLAAAGNTIYF. The V and J genes are TRBV5-4 and TRBJ1-3; D is unclear. Germline V CDR1 and CDR2: SGHNT, YYREEE (reference sequence). V shed 0 bases and J shed 2 bases, with 6 bases lying between them. This CDR3 has 14 residues.

The chain uses TRBV4-1 and TRBJ2-5, with 9 nucleotides matching TRBD2. The CDR3 length is 17 residues. With V trimmed by 4 bases and J by 5 bases, 14 bases remained unmatched. Germline V gives CDR1 MGHRA, CDR2 YSYEKL. CDR3 residues: CASSPRSGTSKLETQYF. As DNA, the CDR3 is TGCGCCAGCAGCCCAAGATCTGGGACTAGCAAGTTGGAGACCCAGTACTTC.

V usage is TRBV25-1 and J usage is TRBJ2-7; weak D call: TRBD1 (6 bases). Germline V gene data show CDR1 as MGHDK and CDR2 as SYGVNS. The V and J ends lost 6 bases and 5 bases respectively, with 8 bases between them. The CDR3 covers 11 residues. CDR3 region: CASRNRDEQYF. CDR3 nucleotides: TGTGCCAGCAGGAACAGGGACGAGCAGTACTTC.

This chain connects TRBV6-5 to TRBJ1-1; D is possibly TRBD1 (5 bases). Germline V gene data show CDR1 as MNHEY and CDR2 as SVGAGI. V was trimmed by 0 bases and J by 3 bases, leaving 8 bases between them. This CDR3 has 14 residues. The CDR3 DNA follows: TGTGCCAGCAGTTACTCGGGACGGGACACTGAAGCTTTCTTT. As protein: CASSYSGRDTEAFF.

The chain carries TRBV7-2 and TRBJ2-2, with 9 bases identical to TRBD2. The J segment lost 6 bases and the V segment lost 5 bases, leaving 4 bases of the junction unmatched. Per the germline V gene, CDR1 is SGHTA and CDR2 is FQGNSA. The CDR3 runs to 14 residues. CDR3 sequence (DNA): TGTGCCAGCAGCCTTAGCGGGAGTTCCGGGGAGCTGTTTTTT. This gives the protein CASSLSGSSGELFF.

This clone was found once. The rearrangement uses TRBV7-2 and TRBJ2-7; tentatively, D is TRBD2 (6 bases). This CDR3 region has 15 residues. Germline-derived CDR1 and CDR2 are SGHTA and FQGNSA. Between the trimmed V and J ends, which lost 0 bases and 3 bases, there was a span of 12 bases. This CDR3 reads CASSLAPGDFYEQYF. CDR3 nucleotides: TGTGCCAGCAGCTTAGCGCCCGGGGACTTCTACGAGCAGTACTTC.

This rearrangement joins TRBV7-9 to TRBJ2-7; the D is unclear. The CDR3 runs to 14 residues. The V and J ends lost 1 base and 3 bases respectively, with 10 bases between them. Germline V CDR1 and CDR2: SEHNR, FQNEAQ (reference sequence). CDR3 bases: TGTGCCAGCAGCTTAGGCGGCAGTTACTACGAGCAGTACTTC. It encodes CASSLGGSYYEQYF.

This sequence joins TRBV7-9 and TRBJ1-5, with TRBD1 matching 7 bases. The V and J ends lost 1 base and 10 bases, in that order; junction bases with no gene match: 13. CDR1 is SEHNR, CDR2 FQNEAQ, per germline (reference sequence). The CDR3 has 16 residues. CDR3 nucleotide sequence: TGTGCCAGCAGCTTAGATTTTGGGACAGCGCGCAGTCCCCAGCATTTT. Translating it yields CASSLDFGTARSPQHF.

The V and J genes are TRBV7-2 and TRBJ1-4, with unresolved D. The V gene's germline CDR1 is SGHTA and CDR2 FQGNSA. The CDR3 covers 15 residues. The V and J ends lost 6 bases and 8 bases respectively, with 19 bases between them. DNA for the CDR3: TGTGCCAGCAGTTCGTTGGGCCAACCAGGCGAAAAACTGTTTTTT. Protein: CASSSLGQPGEKLFF.